A selection of T cell receptor beta chains follows, all from one sample in a study of blood T cell repertoires in COVID-19. Produced via immunoSEQ multiplex PCR; TCRdb's table is partial and in-frame only. The sample includes 250,000 to 350,000 clones, around 90% seen only once; the top ten take about 0.94%. Sequencing input: peripheral blood. Receptor source: a woman in her forties who had recovered from COVID-19. Both conserved end residues are part of each CDR3. D genes are given only for firm matches. Expanded clones get a size class; other rows say once, few or many, or leave the size out.

J: TRBJ2-1; V: TRBV23-1; size: -; D: TRBD2; CDR3: CASSPKRLAGGCEQFF; DNA: TGCGCCAGCAGTCCCAAAAGGCTAGCGGGAGGGTGTGAGCAGTTCTTC
J: TRBJ2-3; V: TRBV19; size: -; D: -; CDR3: CARPQEVSARLSTDTQYF; DNA: TGTGCCAGACCCCAGGAGGTTAGCGCCCGGCTTAGCACAGATACGCAGTATTTT
J: TRBJ2-3; V: TRBV6-5; size: -; D: TRBD2; CDR3: CASKAGGTSTDTQYF; DNA: TGTGCCAGCAAGGCGGGAGGAACAAGCACAGATACGCAGTATTTT
J: TRBJ2-1; V: TRBV7-6; size: -; D: TRBD1; CDR3: CASSLEQGVYNEQFF; DNA: TGTGCCAGCAGTTTAGAACAGGGGGTTTACAATGAGCAGTTCTTC
J: TRBJ2-3; V: TRBV28; size: -; D: -; CDR3: CASSSPQGPDTQYF; DNA: TGTGCCAGCAGTTCCCCCCAGGGCCCAGATACGCAGTATTTT
J: TRBJ2-2; V: TRBV29-1; size: -; D: -; CDR3: CSVDSGALTGELFF; DNA: TGCAGCGTTGATTCAGGGGCCCTCACCGGGGAGCTGTTTTTT
J: TRBJ2-7; V: TRBV2; size: few; D: -; CDR3: CASLLGVEVEQYF; DNA: TGTGCCAGCCTTCTAGGGGTTGAGGTCGAGCAGTACTTC
J: TRBJ1-3; V: TRBV19; size: -; D: TRBD1; CDR3: CASTNDRVRGNTIYF; DNA: TGTGCCAGTACTAACGACAGGGTGAGGGGAAACACCATATATTTT
J: TRBJ2-3; V: TRBV15; size: -; D: TRBD1; CDR3: CATSIDRGLDTQYF; DNA: TGTGCCACCAGCATCGACAGGGGTTTGGATACGCAGTATTTT
J: TRBJ1-2; V: TRBV5-4; size: -; D: TRBD1; CDR3: CASSLAGGQGDYGYTF; DNA: TGTGCCAGCAGCTTGGCAGGGGGACAGGGTGACTATGGCTACACCTTC
J: TRBJ1-1; V: TRBV19; size: once; D: TRBD1; CDR3: CASSPTRTGRNTEAFF; DNA: TGTGCCAGTAGTCCCACCCGGACAGGAAGAAATACTGAAGCTTTCTTT
J: TRBJ2-7; V: TRBV12-3/TRBV12-4; size: -; D: -; CDR3: CASSPDRNEQYF; DNA: TGTGCCAGCAGCCCTGACAGGAACGAGCAGTACTTC
J: TRBJ2-1; V: TRBV5-1; size: -; D: TRBD2; CDR3: CATGRTSGAYNEQFF; DNA: TGCGCCACCGGTCGGACTAGCGGGGCCTACAATGAGCAGTTCTTC
J: TRBJ2-7; V: TRBV29-1; size: -; D: -; CDR3: CSVELATYEQYF; DNA: TGCAGCGTTGAACTAGCGACTTACGAGCAGTACTTC
J: TRBJ2-7; V: TRBV5-1; size: -; D: -; CDR3: CASSLSAGQGAEQYF; DNA: TGCGCCAGCAGCTTGTCAGCGGGGCAGGGGGCCGAGCAGTACTTC
J: TRBJ2-7; V: TRBV24-1; size: -; D: TRBD1; CDR3: CATSDLRTGGALYEQYF; DNA: TGTGCCACCAGTGATTTGCGGACAGGGGGAGCACTCTACGAGCAGTACTTC
J: TRBJ1-2; V: TRBV19; size: -; D: -; CDR3: CATHRQGNYGYTF; DNA: TGTGCCACCCATCGGCAGGGGAACTATGGCTACACCTTC
J: TRBJ1-4; V: TRBV5-1; size: -; D: -; CDR3: CASSLVQGKGEKLFF; DNA: TGCGCCAGCAGCTTGGTACAGGGAAAGGGTGAAAAACTGTTTTTT
J: TRBJ2-1; V: TRBV5-1; size: -; D: TRBD2; CDR3: CASSFIAGVYNEQFF; DNA: TGCGCCAGCAGCTTTATAGCGGGAGTCTACAATGAGCAGTTCTTC
J: TRBJ2-5; V: TRBV2; size: -; D: TRBD2; CDR3: CASSEKGGRHETQYF; DNA: TGTGCCAGCAGTGAAAAGGGCGGGAGGCATGAGACCCAGTACTTC
J: TRBJ2-1; V: TRBV7-9; size: -; D: -; CDR3: CASSPNRDSLAGEQFF; DNA: TGTGCCAGCAGTCCGAACCGGGACAGTTTAGCGGGAGAGCAGTTCTTC
J: TRBJ1-2; V: TRBV7-3; size: once; D: TRBD1; CDR3: CASSPRGDRDGYGYTF; DNA: TGTGCCAGCAGCCCCAGGGGGGACAGGGACGGCTATGGCTACACCTTC
J: TRBJ1-6; V: TRBV30; size: -; D: -; CDR3: CAWSRGHASPLHF; DNA: TGTGCCTGGAGTCGAGGGCATGCTTCACCCCTCCACTTT
J: TRBJ2-2; V: TRBV9; size: -; D: TRBD2; CDR3: CASSPSGGNTGELFF; DNA: TGTGCCAGCAGCCCCTCGGGGGGGAACACCGGGGAGCTGTTTTTT